This record covers a single T cell receptor beta chain. Naive-designated CD8 cells lacked CD45RO, were positively enriched for CCR7, and omitted terminally differentiated effector memory CD45RA+ cells. These data are taken from a study of shared clonotypes between healthy human individuals. Only in-frame clones appear in the TCRdb table, and some are missing; sequencing was by immunoSEQ multiplex PCR. This sample yields approximately 2,000,000 clones, of which 93% are seen a single time; around 1.7% belongs to the top ten. The clonotype originates from a man younger than 30 in good health. Some clones in this sample may be carry-over from other donors' samples. Specimen: naive CD8+ T cells from PBMCs.

CDR3 amino acids: CAISSGSGYEQYF. For the CDR3, the DNA is TGTGCCATCAGTAGCGGGAGTGGTTACGAGCAGTACTTC. J is TRBJ2-7 and V is TRBV10-3; 8 bases line up with TRBD2. This CDR3 is 13 amino acids long. J lost 4 bases, V lost 5 bases, and 4 bases had no gene match. Germline-derived CDR1 and CDR2 are ENHRY and SYGVKD.